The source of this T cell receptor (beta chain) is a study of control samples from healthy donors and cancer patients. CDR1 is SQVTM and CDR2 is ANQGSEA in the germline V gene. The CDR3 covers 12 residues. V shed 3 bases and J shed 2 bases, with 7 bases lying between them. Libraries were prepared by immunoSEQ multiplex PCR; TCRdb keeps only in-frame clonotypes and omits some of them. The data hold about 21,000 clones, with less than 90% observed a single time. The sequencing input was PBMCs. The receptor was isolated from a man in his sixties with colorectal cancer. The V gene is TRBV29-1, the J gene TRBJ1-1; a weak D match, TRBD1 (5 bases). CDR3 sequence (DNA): TGCAGCGTTGAGACAGACAACACTGAAGCTTTCTTT. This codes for CSVETDNTEAFF.